A selection of T cell receptor beta chains follows, all from one sample in a study of blood T cell repertoires in COVID-19. TCRdb's copy holds only in-frame clones and misses some; the assay was immunoSEQ multiplex PCR. The sample shows about 76,000 clones, roughly 86% of them seen only once. The source material was peripheral blood. These receptors were collected from a human donor in a cohort sampled during active COVID-19. Each CDR3 is given with its conserved first and last residue. A D gene is named only where the DNA matches it firmly. Clone size is shown for a subset of rows, as once, few, many or a class of expanded clone.

d_gene	abundance	len	v_gene	j_gene	CDR3nt	CDR3aa
TRBD2	.	15	TRBV4-1	TRBJ2-5	TGCGCCAGCAGGTTGGGACTAGCGGATCAAGAGACCCAGTACTTC	CASRLGLADQETQYF
TRBD2	.	15	TRBV5-6	TRBJ2-5	TGTGCCAGCAGCTTACGGGGGGTTGGCCAAGAGACCCAGTACTTC	CASSLRGVGQETQYF
TRBD1	.	13	TRBV6-6	TRBJ1-1	TGTGCCAGCCTCCAGGGGGGAAACGCTGAAGCTTTCTTT	CASLQGGNAEAFF
.	.	15	TRBV7-9	TRBJ2-3	TGTGCCAGCAGCTTACCGAGCGCCTGGTCGGATACGCAGTATTTT	CASSLPSAWSDTQYF
TRBD1	.	14	TRBV28	TRBJ2-7	TGTGCCAGCAGTACCGGGACAGGGACCAACGAGCAGTACTTC	CASSTGTGTNEQYF
TRBD2	.	16	TRBV15	TRBJ2-3	TGTGCCACCAGCACCGGGACTAGCGGGGGCCCAGATACGCAGTATTTT	CATSTGTSGGPDTQYF
.	once	11	TRBV19	TRBJ1-1	TGTGCCAGTAGTATAGTCGCTGAAGCTTTCTTT	CASSIVAEAFF
.	few	15	TRBV30	TRBJ2-2	TGTGCCTGGAGTTTAGGGACTCCAAACACCGGGGAGCTGTTTTTT	CAWSLGTPNTGELFF
TRBD2	.	20	TRBV19	TRBJ2-2	TGTGCCAGTAGACCCCGGGGGGTTGAGAGTCCCTTAGGGCACACCGGGGAGCTGTTTTTT	CASRPRGVESPLGHTGELFF
.	few	11	TRBV7-2	TRBJ2-7	TGTGCCAGCAGCCTCTCCTACGAGCAGTACTTC	CASSLSYEQYF